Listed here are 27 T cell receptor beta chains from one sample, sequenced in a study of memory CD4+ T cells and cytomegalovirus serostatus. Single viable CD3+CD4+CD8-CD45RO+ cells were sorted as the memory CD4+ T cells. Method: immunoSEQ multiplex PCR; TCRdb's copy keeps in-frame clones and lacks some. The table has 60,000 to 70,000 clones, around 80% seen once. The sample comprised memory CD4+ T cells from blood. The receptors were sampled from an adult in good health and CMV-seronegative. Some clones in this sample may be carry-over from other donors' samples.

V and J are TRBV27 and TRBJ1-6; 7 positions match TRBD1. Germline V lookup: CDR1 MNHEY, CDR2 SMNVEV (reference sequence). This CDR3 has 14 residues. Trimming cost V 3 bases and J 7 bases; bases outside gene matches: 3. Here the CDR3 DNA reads TGTGCCAGCAGTTTTGGGACAGAAAATTCACCCCTCCACTTT. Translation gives CASSFGTENSPLHF.

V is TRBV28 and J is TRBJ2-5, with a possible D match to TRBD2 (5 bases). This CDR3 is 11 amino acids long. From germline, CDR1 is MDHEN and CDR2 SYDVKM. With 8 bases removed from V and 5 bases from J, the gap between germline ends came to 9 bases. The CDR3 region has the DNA TGTGCCAGCCGGGATTGGGAGACCCAGTACTTC. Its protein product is CASRDWETQYF.

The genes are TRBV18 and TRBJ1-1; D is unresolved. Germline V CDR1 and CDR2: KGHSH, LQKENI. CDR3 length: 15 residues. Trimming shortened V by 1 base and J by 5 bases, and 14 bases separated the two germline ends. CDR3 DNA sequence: TGTGCCAGCTCACCACGGGTAGAACAGAGGACTGAAGCTTTCTTT. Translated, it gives CASSPRVEQRTEAFF.

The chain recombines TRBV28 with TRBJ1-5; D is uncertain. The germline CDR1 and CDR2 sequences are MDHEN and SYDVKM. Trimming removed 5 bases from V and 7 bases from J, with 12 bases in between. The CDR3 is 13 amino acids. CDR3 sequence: CASSRTDQQPQHF. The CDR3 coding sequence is TGTGCCAGCAGTCGGACCGACCAACAGCCCCAGCATTTT.

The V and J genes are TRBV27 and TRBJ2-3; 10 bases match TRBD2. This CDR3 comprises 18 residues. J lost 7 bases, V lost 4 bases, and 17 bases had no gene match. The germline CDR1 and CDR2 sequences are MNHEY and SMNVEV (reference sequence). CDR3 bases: TGTGCCAGCAGTTCAGGGGTTCTAGCGGGGGCCTCTAGATATACGCAGTATTTT. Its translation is CASSSGVLAGASRYTQYF.

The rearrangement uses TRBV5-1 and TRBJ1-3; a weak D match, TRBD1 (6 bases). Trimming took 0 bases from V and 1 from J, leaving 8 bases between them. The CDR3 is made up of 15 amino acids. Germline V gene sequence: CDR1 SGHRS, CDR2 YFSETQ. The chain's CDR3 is CASSLAGTSGNTIYF. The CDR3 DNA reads TGCGCCAGCAGCTTGGCCGGGACATCTGGAAACACCATATATTTT.

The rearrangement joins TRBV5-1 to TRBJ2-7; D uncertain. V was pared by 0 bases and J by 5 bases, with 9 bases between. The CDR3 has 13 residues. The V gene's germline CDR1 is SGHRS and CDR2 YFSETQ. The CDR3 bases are TGCGCCAGCAGCTTGGGGCTTTTTGACGAGCAGTACTTC. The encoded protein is CASSLGLFDEQYF.

The DNA of the CDR3 is TGTGCCGGTGACAGATTGAACACCGGGGAGCTGTTTTTT. Its protein product is CAGDRLNTGELFF. The genes are TRBV30 and TRBJ2-2; maybe TRBD1 (5 bases). From germline, CDR1 is GTSNPN and CDR2 SVGIG (reference sequence). CDR3 length: 13 amino acids. Trimming stripped 8 bases from V and 1 base from J, with 11 bases between.

The CDR3 bases are TGTGCCAGCAGTGATTGGGAATTTGGCGGGAGGATTGGCACAGATACGCAGTATTTT. Its protein product is CASSDWEFGGRIGTDTQYF. The V call is TRBV6-4, the J call TRBJ2-3; 8 bases agree with TRBD2. Per germline, CDR1 MRHNA and CDR2 SNTAGT. The CDR3 runs to 19 residues. Trimming removed 3 bases from V and 1 base from J; junction bases left unmatched: 15.

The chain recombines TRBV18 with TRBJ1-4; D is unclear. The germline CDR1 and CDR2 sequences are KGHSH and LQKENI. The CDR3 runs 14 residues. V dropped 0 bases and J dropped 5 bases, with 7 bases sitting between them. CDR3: CASSPPSWNEKLFF. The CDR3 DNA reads TGTGCCAGCTCACCACCCTCCTGGAATGAAAAACTGTTTTTT.

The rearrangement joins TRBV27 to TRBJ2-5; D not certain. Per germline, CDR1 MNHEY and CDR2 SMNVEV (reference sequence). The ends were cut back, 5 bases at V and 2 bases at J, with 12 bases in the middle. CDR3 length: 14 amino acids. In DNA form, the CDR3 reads TGTGCCAGCAGTCCCAAAGTGAGGCAAGAGACCCAGTACTTC. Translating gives CASSPKVRQETQYF.

CDR3 protein: CSAFTHTGNIQYF. CDR3 in DNA: TGCAGCGCTTTTACCCACACGGGAAACATTCAGTACTTC. The chain links TRBV29-1 to TRBJ2-4, with D unclear. CDR1 is SQVTM and CDR2 is ANQGSEA in the germline V gene. The CDR3 loop spans 13 amino acids. Trimming took off 7 bases at V and 6 bases at J, with 16 bases between the two ends.

CDR3 sequence: CASSIYQGSTYNEQFF. CDR3 DNA sequence: TGTGCCAGTAGTATATATCAGGGATCCACCTACAATGAGCAGTTCTTC. V gene TRBV19 combines with J gene TRBJ2-1; tentatively, D is TRBD1 (5 bases). Trimming removed 2 bases from V and 2 bases from J, with 13 bases in between. The CDR3 sequence is 16 residues long. CDR1 and CDR2 from the germline V gene are LNHDA and SQIVND (reference sequence).

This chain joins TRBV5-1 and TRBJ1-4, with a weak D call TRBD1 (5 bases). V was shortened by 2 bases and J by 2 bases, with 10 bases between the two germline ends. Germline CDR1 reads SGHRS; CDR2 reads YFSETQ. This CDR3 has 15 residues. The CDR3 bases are TGCGCCAGCAGCTTTCAGGGTGCCACTAATGAAAAACTGTTTTTT. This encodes CASSFQGATNEKLFF.

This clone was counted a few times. Here the CDR3 DNA reads TGCGCCAGCAGCGCAGACAGAAGCTCCTACGAGCAGTACTTC. As protein: CASSADRSSYEQYF. V gene TRBV5-1 combines with J gene TRBJ2-7, with D tentatively TRBD1 (5 bases). This CDR3 contains 14 residues. Germline CDR1 SGHRS, CDR2 YFSETQ. V was pared by 4 bases and J by 0 bases, with 11 bases between.

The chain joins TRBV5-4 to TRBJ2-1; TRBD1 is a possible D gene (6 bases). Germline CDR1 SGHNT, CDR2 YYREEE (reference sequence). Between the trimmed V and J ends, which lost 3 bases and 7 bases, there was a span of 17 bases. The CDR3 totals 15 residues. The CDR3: CASSYGTRGQNEQFF. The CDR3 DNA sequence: TGTGCCAGCAGCTACGGGACAAGGGGCCAAAATGAGCAGTTCTTC.

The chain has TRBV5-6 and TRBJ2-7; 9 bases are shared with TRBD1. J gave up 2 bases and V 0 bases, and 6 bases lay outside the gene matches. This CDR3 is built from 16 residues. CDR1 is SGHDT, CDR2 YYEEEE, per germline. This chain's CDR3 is CASSLALRQGAYEQYF. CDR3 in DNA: TGTGCCAGCAGCTTGGCCCTTAGACAGGGGGCCTACGAGCAGTACTTC.

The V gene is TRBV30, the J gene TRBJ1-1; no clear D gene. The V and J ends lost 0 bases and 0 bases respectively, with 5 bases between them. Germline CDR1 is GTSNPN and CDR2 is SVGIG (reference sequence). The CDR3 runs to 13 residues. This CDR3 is CAWSVELNTEAFF. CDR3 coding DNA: TGTGCCTGGAGTGTAGAACTGAACACTGAAGCTTTCTTT.

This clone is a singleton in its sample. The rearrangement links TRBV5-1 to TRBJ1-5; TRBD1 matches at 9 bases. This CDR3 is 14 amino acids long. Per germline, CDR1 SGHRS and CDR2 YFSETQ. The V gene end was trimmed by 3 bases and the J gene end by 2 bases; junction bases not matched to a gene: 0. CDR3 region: CASSWTGGNQPQHF. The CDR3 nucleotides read TGCGCCAGCAGCTGGACAGGGGGCAATCAGCCCCAGCATTTT.

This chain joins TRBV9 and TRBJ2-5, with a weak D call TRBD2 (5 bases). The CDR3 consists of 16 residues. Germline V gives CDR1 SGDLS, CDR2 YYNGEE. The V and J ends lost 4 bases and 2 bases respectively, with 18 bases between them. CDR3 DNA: TGTGCCAGCAGCCCTAGCCCTCAGGTGAATCAAGAGACCCAGTACTTC. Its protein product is CASSPSPQVNQETQYF.

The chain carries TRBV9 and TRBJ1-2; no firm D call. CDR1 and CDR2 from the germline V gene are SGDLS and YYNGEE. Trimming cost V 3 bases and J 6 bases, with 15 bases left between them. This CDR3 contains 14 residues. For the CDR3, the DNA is TGTGCCAGCAGCGCCATATCAGAACTACATGGCTACACCTTC. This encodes CASSAISELHGYTF.

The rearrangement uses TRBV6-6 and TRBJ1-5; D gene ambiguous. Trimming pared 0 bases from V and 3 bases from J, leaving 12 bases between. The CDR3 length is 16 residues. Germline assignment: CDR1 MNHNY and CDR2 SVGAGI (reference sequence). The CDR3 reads CASSYSIKGSNQPQHF. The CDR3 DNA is TGTGCCAGCAGTTACTCGATTAAGGGCTCCAATCAGCCCCAGCATTTT.

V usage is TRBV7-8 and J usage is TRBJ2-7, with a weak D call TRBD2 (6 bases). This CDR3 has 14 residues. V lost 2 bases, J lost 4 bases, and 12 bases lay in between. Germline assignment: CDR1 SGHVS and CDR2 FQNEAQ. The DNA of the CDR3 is TGTGCCAGCAGCTTACCCGGGAGTGGGTACGAGCAGTACTTC. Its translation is CASSLPGSGYEQYF.

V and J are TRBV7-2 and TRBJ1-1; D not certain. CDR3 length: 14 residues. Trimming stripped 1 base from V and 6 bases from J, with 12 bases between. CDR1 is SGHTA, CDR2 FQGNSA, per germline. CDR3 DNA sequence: TGTGCCAGCAGCTTAGGTCCAGCGTCCTCTGAAGCTTTCTTT. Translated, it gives CASSLGPASSEAFF.

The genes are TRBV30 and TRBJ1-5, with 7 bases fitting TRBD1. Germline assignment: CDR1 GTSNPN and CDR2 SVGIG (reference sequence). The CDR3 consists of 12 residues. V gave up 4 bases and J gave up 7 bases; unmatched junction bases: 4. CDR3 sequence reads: CAWTTGAQPQHF. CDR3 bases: TGTGCCTGGACCACAGGGGCCCAGCCCCAGCATTTT.

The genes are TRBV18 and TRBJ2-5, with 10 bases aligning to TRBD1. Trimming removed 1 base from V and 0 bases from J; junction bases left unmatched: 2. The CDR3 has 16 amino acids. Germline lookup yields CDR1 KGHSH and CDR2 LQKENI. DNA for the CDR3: TGTGCCAGCTCACCACGGACAGGGGGGAACCAAGAGACCCAGTACTTC. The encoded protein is CASSPRTGGNQETQYF.

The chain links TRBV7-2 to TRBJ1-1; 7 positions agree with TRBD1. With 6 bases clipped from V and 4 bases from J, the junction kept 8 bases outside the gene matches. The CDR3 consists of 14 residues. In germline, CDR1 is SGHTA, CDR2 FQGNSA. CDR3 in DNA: TGTGCCAGCAGGCCAGGGGGGGGCGGCACTGAAGCTTTCTTT. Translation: CASRPGGGGTEAFF.